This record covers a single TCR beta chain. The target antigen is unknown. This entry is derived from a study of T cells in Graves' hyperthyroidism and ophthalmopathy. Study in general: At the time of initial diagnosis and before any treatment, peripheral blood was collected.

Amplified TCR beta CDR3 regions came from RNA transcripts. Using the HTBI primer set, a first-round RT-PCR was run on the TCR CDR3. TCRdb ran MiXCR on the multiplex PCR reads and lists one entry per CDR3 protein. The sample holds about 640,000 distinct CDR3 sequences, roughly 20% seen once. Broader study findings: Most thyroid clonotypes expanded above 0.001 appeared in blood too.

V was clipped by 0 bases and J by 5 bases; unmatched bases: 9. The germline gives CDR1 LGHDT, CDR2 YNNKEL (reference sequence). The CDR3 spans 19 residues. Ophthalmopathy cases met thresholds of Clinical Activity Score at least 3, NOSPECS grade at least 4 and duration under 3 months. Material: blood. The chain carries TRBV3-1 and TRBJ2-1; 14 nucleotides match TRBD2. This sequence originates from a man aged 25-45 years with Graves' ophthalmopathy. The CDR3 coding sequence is TGTGCCAGCAGCCAAGATGGAGGACTAGCGGGAGGCATGAACAATGAGCAGTTCTTC. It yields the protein CASSQDGGLAGGMNNEQFF.